This TCR beta chain was captured in a study of pediatric ulcerative colitis. Sequencing used immunoSEQ multiplex PCR; TCRdb keeps in-frame clones, though not all of them. There are tens of thousands of clones in the sample; 87% occur only once, and over 1.3% lies in the top ten. Trimming cost V 9 bases and J 10 bases, with 13 bases left between them. Germline lookup yields CDR1 MNHNS and CDR2 SASEGT. This CDR3 region has 12 residues. Sequenced input: blood. The V call is TRBV6-1, the J call TRBJ1-6, with D maybe TRBD1 (5 bases). The TCR sequence derives from a boy between 10 and 17 years old who was a control in a study of pediatric ulcerative colitis. The DNA of the CDR3 is TGTGCCAGTGGGGCAGGCCGCTCACCCCTCCACTTT. This encodes CASGAGRSPLHF.